This T cell receptor (beta chain) appears in the sequencing data of a study of T cell repertoires in cytomegalovirus infection. At the level of the study: Well-studied HLA-B-restricted CMV epitopes were used in the study alongside recently identified HLA-C-restricted ones. Indicated by public TCR beta signatures were CMV infection and matching HLA type. Study-level results: In two of eight donors, the top clonotype was HLA-C-restricted CMV-specific. Cumulative frequency of public TCR beta families picked out carriers of CMV plus the relevant HLA.

The ends were cut back, 3 bases at V and 4 bases at J, with 5 bases in the middle. The length of the CDR3 is 12 residues. Germline V gene lookup returns CDR1 SGHVT and CDR2 SQSDAQ. Each CDR3 protein gets one entry after TCRdb re-called the reads with MiXCR. The table records around 430,000 distinct CDR3 sequences, about 44% of them present only once. This clonotype has a handful of counts. What it binds is not known. The clonotype originates from a human donor in good health (CMV status not recorded). Some clones in this sample may be carry-over from other donors' samples. Material: cultured PBMCs, obtained from culture after CMV antigen stimulation. The gene calls are TRBV7-4 and TRBJ2-3; no clear D. CDR3 sequence reads: CASSLFPDTQYF. Written as DNA, the CDR3 is TGTGCCAGCAGCTTGTTTCCAGATACGCAGTATTTT. The variable domain in full, with the rest retrieved from reference TRBV7-4 and TRBJ2-3, is GAGVSQSPRYKVAKRGRDVALRCDSISGHVTLYWYRQTLGQGSEVLTYSQSDAQRDKSGRPSGRFSAERPERSVSTLKIQRTEQGDSAVYLCASSLFPDTQYFGPGTRLTVL.